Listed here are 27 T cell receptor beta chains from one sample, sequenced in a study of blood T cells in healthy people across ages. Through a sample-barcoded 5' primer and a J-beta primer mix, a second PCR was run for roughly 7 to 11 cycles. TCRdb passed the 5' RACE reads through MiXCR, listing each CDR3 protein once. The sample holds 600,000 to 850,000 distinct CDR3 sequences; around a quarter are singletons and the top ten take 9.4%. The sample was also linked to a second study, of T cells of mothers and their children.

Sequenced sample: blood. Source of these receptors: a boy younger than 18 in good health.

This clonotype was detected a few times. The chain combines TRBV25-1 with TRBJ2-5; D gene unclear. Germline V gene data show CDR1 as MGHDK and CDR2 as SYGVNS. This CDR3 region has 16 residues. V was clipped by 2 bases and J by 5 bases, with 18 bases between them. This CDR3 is CASSENGKGLGETQYF. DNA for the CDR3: TGTGCCAGCAGTGAAAATGGGAAAGGTCTGGGGGAGACCCAGTACTTC.

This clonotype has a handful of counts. CDR3 DNA: TGTGCCAGCAGGGGACTAGCGACCTCCTACAATGAGCAGTTCTTC. Translating it yields CASRGLATSYNEQFF. The V gene is TRBV12-3 or TRBV12-4, the J gene TRBJ2-1, with 10 bases that match TRBD2. Trimming took 6 bases from V and 0 from J; bases not matched to a gene: 2. The CDR3 totals 15 residues.

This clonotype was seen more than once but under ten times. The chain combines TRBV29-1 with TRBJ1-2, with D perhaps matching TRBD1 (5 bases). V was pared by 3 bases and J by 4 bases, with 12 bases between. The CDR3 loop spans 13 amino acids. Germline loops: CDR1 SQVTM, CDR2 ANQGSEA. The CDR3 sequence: CSVERTSSYGYTF. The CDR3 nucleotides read TGCAGCGTTGAGAGGACATCTTCCTATGGCTACACCTTC.

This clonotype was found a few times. In DNA form, the CDR3 reads TGTGCCAGCTCAGCCTTATCTGGTACCGGGGAGCTGTTTTTT. Its translation: CASSALSGTGELFF. This chain connects TRBV18 to TRBJ2-2; D is unclear. The CDR3 is 14 residues long. CDR1 is KGHSH, CDR2 LQKENI, per germline. Trimming cost V 5 bases and J 5 bases, with 12 bases left between them.

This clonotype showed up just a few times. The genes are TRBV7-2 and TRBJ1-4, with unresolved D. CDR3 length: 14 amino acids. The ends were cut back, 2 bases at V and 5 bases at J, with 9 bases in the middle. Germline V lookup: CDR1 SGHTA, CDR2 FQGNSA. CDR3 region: CASSLTSQNEKLFF. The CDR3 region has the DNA TGTGCCAGCAGCTTAACTAGCCAGAATGAAAAACTGTTTTTT. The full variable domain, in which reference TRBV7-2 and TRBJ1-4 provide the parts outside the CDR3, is GAGVSQSPSNKVTEKGKDVELRCDPISGHTALYWYRQSLGQGLEFLIYFQGNSAPDKSGLPSDRFSAERTGGSVSTLTIQRTQQEDSAVYLCASSLTSQNEKLFFGSGTQLSVL.

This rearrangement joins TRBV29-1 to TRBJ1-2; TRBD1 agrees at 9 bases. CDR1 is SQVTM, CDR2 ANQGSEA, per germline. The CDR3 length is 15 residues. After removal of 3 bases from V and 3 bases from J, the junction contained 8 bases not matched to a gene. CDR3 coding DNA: TGCAGCGTTGAGGACGGGACAGGGAAATACTATGGCTACACCTTC. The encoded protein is CSVEDGTGKYYGYTF.

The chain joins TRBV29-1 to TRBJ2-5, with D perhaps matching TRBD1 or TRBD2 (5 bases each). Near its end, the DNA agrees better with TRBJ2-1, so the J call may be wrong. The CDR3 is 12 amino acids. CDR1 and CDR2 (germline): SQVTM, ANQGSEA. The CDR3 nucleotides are TGCAGCGCCGGGACGGCTTCTTCAGGGCAGTTCTTC. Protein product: CSAGTASSGQFF.

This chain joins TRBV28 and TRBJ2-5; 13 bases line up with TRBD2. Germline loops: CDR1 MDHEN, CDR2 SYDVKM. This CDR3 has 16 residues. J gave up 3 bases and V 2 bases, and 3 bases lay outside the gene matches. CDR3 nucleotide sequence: TGTGCCAGCAGTTTAACTAGCGGGAGGGCGAAAGAGACCCAGTACTTC. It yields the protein CASSLTSGRAKETQYF. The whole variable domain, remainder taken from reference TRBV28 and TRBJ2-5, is DVKVTQSSRYLVKRTGEKVFLECVQDMDHENMFWYRQDPGLGLRLIYFSYDVKMKEKGDIPEGYSVSREKKERFSLILESASTNQTSMYLCASSLTSGRAKETQYFGPGTRLLVL.

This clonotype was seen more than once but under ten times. CDR3: CASSQGGAPQETQYF. The DNA of the CDR3 is TGCGCCAGCAGCCAAGGGGGGGCCCCACAAGAGACCCAGTACTTC. The rearrangement uses TRBV4-3 and TRBJ2-5; D may be TRBD1 or TRBD2 (6 bases each). The CDR3 totals 15 residues. The germline V gene has CDR1 LGHNA and CDR2 YSLEER. Between the trimmed V and J ends, which lost 1 base and 2 bases, there was a span of 11 bases.

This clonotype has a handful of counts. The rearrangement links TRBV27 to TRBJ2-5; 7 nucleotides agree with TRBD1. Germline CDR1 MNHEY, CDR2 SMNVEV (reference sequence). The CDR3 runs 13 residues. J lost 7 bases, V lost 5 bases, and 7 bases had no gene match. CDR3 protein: CASSQQGMATQYF. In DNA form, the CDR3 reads TGTGCCAGCAGTCAACAGGGGATGGCGACCCAGTACTTC.

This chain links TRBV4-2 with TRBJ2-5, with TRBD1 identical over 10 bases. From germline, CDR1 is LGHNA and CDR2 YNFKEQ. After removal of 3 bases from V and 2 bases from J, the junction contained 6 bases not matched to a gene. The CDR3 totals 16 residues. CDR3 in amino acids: CASSHDLDRGQETQYF. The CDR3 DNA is TGTGCCAGCAGCCACGATTTGGACAGGGGGCAAGAGACCCAGTACTTC.

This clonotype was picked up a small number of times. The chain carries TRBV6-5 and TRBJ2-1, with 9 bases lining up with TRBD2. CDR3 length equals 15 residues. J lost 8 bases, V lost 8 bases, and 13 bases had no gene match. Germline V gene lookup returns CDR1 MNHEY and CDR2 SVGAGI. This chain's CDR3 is CASGSGTSLVYEQFF. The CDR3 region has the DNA TGTGCCAGCGGCTCCGGGACTAGCCTTGTGTATGAGCAGTTCTTC.

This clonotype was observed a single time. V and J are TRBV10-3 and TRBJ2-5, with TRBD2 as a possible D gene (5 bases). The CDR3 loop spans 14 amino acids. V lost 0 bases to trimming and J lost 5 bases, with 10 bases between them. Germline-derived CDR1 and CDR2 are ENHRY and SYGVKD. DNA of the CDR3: TGTGCCATCAGTGAGTCGAGGGATGCGGAGACCCAGTACTTC. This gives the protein CAISESRDAETQYF.

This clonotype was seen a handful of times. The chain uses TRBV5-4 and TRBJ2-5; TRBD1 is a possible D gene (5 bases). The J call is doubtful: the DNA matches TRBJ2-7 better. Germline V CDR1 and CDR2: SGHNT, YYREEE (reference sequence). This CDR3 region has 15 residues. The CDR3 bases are TGTGCCAGCAGCTTGGTTCCAGGGTATGAAAACGAGCAGTACTTC. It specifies CASSLVPGYENEQYF.

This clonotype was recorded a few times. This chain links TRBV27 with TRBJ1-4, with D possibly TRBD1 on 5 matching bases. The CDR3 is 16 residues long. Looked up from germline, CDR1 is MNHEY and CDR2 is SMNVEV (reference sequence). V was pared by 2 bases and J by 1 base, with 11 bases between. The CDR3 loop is CASSLPGGGTNEKLFF. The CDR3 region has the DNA TGTGCCAGCAGTTTACCCGGCGGGGGAACTAATGAAAAACTGTTTTTT. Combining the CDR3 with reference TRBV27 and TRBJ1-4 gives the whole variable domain EAQVTQNPRYLITVTGKKLTVTCSQNMNHEYMSWYRQDPGLGLRQIYYSMNVEVTDKGDVPEGYKVSRKEKRNFPLILESPSPNQTSLYFCASSLPGGGTNEKLFFGSGTQLSVL.

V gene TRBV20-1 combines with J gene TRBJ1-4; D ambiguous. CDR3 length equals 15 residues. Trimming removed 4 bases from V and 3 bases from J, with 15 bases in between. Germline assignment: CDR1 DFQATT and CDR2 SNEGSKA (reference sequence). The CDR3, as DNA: TGCAGTGCTACTATCCCACACAGTCCTAATGAAAAACTGTTTTTT. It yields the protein CSATIPHSPNEKLFF.

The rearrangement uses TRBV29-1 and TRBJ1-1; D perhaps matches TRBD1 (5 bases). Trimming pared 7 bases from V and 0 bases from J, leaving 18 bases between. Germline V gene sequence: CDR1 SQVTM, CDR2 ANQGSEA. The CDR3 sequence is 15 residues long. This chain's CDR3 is CSAGDGTLLNTEAFF. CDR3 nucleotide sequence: TGCAGCGCCGGGGACGGAACCCTCCTGAACACTGAAGCTTTCTTT.

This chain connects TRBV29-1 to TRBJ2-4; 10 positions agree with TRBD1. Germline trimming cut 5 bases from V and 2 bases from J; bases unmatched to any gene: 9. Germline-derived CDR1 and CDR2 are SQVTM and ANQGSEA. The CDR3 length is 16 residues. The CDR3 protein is CSVTRGTGVPKNIQYF. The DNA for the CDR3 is TGCAGCGTTACGCGCGGGACAGGGGTCCCCAAAAACATTCAGTACTTC.

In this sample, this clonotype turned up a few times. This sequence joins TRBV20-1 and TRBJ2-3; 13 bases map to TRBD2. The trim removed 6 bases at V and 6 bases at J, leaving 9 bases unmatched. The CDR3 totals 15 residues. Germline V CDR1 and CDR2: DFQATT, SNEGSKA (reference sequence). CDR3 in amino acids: CSALGLAGELDTQYF. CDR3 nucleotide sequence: TGCAGTGCCCTTGGACTAGCGGGAGAGCTTGATACGCAGTATTTT.

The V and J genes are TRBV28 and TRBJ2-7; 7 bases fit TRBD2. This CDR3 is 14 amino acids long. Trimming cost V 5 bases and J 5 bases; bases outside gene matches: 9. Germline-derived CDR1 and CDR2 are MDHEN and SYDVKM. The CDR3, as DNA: TGTGCCAGCAGTCCCGGCCGGGGGGACGACGAGCAGTACTTC. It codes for CASSPGRGDDEQYF.

This CDR3 reads CASSRQREIRETQYF. In nucleotides, the CDR3 is TGTGCCAGCAGTAGGCAGCGGGAGATTCGGGAGACCCAGTACTTC. The chain couples TRBV27 to TRBJ2-5; 8 bases agree with TRBD2. This CDR3 is 15 amino acids long. V trimming: 5 bases; J trimming: 5 bases; junction bases outside the gene matches: 10. CDR1 MNHEY and CDR2 SMNVEV come from the germline V gene (reference sequence).

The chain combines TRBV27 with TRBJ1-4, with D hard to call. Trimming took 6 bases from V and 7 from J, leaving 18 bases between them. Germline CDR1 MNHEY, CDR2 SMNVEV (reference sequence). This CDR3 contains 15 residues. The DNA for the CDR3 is TGTGCCAGCAGCCTCGGCACTTTAGAGGGTGAAAAACTGTTTTTT. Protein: CASSLGTLEGEKLFF. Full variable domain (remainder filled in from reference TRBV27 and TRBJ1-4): EAQVTQNPRYLITVTGKKLTVTCSQNMNHEYMSWYRQDPGLGLRQIYYSMNVEVTDKGDVPEGYKVSRKEKRNFPLILESPSPNQTSLYFCASSLGTLEGEKLFFGSGTQLSVL.

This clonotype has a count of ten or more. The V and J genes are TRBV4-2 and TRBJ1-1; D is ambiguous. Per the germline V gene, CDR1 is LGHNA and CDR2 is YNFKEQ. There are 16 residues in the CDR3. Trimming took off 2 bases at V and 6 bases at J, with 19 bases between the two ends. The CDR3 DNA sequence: TGTGCCAGCAGCCAACAGACCACCTCAGACGTATCTGAAGCTTTCTTT. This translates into CASSQQTTSDVSEAFF.

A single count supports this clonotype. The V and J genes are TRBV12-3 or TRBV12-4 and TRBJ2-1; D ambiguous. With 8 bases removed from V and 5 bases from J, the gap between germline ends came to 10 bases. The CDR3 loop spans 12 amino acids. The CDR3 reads CASVADNNEQFF. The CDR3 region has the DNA TGTGCCAGCGTCGCTGACAACAATGAGCAGTTCTTC.

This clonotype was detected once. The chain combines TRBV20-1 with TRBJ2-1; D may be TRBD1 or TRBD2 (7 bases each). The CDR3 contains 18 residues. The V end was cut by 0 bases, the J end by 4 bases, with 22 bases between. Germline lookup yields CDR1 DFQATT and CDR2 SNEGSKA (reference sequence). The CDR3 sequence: CSARDLQGGAGAYNEQFF. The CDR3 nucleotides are TGCAGTGCTAGAGATCTCCAGGGGGGCGCGGGAGCGTACAATGAGCAGTTCTTC.

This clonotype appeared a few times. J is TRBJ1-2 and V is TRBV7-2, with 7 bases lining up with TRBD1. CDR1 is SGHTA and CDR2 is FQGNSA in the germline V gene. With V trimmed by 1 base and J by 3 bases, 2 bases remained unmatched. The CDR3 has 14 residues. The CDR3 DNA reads TGTGCCAGCAGCTTAGGAGGGGGCGACTATGGCTACACCTTC. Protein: CASSLGGGDYGYTF.

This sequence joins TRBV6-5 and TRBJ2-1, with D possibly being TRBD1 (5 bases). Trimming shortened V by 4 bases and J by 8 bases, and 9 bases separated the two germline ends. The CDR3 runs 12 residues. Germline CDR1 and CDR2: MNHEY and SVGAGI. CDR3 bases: TGTGCCAGCAGTTCCAGGGTCGATGAGCAGTTCTTC. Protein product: CASSSRVDEQFF.